The T cell receptor beta chain under discussion was sequenced for a study of radiation and T cells in renal cell carcinoma. Time point specified: blood 2 weeks post-SBRT. The treatment denotes: 15 Gy SBRT to primary tumor, nephrectomy 4 weeks later. Generated by immunoSEQ multiplex PCR, the TCRdb table keeps only in-frame clones and is missing some. Among roughly 130,000 clones listed, 88% were seen once. Notes on this clone: Its target is not known.

The CDR3 has 15 amino acids. Germline CDR1 is SQVTM and CDR2 is ANQGSEA. V lost 8 bases to trimming and J lost 4 bases; unmatched junction nucleotides: 15. Overall study findings and caveats: Top tumor clonotypes rose in blood 2 weeks post-radiation, then contracted.

The V call is TRBV29-1, the J call TRBJ1-2; 8 nucleotides align to TRBD1. The source of this sequence is an older woman with renal cell carcinoma. The sample here was blood, taken from a patient whose treatment included radiotherapy and nephrectomy. The CDR3 protein is CSTSFGQGAIYGYTF. For the CDR3, the DNA is TGCAGCACGAGCTTTGGGCAGGGGGCAATCTATGGCTACACCTTC.